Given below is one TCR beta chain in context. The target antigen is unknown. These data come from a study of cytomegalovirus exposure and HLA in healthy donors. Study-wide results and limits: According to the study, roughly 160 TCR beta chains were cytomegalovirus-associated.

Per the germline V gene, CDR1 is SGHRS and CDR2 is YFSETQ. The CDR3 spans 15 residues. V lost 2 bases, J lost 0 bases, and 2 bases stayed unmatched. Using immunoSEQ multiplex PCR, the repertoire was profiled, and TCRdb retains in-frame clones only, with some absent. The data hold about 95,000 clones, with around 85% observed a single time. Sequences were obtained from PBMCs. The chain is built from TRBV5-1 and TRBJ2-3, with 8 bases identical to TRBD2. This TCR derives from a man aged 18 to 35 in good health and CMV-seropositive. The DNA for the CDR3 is TGCGCCAGCAGCTTAGCGGGGGATAGCACAGATACGCAGTATTTT. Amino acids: CASSLAGDSTDTQYF. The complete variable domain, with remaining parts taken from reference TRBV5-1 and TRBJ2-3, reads KAGVTQTPRYLIKTRGQQVTLSCSPISGHRSVSWYQQTPGQGLQFLFEYFSETQRNKGNFPGRFSGRQFSNSRSEMNVSTLELGDSALYLCASSLAGDSTDTQYFGPGTRLTVL.